A single sample gave rise to the 18 T cell receptor beta chains below, sequenced in a study of neurological immune-mediated disorders. TCRdb used MiXCR to reprocess the 5' RACE reads, holding one entry per CDR3 protein. Here the sample spans some 60,000 distinct CDR3 sequences, around 10% being singletons. Time point denoted: longitudinal time-point 1 (baseline). The sequencing input was PBMCs. The receptors originated from a male donor with HTLV-1-associated myelopathy (HAM/TSP).

The chain has TRBV4-3 and TRBJ1-5; possible D gene TRBD1, 6 bases. CDR3 size: 15 residues. V lost 0 bases to trimming and J lost 6 bases, with 12 bases between them. Germline CDR1 reads LGHNA; CDR2 reads YSLEER. DNA of the CDR3: TGCGCCAGCAGCCAAGACGGCACAGGGATTCAGCCCCAGCATTTT. Translated: CASSQDGTGIQPQHF.

This sequence joins TRBV5-1 and TRBJ2-3; D is uncertain. V shed 8 bases and J shed 0 bases, with 10 bases lying between them. CDR3 length: 13 amino acids. Looked up from germline, CDR1 is SGHRS and CDR2 is YFSETQ. CDR3 amino acids: CASRPDSTDTQYF. CDR3 coding DNA: TGCGCCAGTCGACCGGATAGCACAGATACGCAGTATTTT.

This clonotype was detected many times. The chain uses TRBV6-2 or TRBV6-3 and TRBJ2-7; 11 positions match TRBD1. This CDR3 spans 15 amino acids. Per the germline V gene, CDR1 is MNHEY and CDR2 is SVGEGT. With V trimmed by 6 bases and J by 1 base, 5 bases remained unmatched. For the CDR3, the DNA is TGTGCCAGCAGAGCGGGACAGGGGGTTTCCTACGAGCAGTACTTC. The encoded protein is CASRAGQGVSYEQYF.

Ten or more counts support this clonotype. The chain couples TRBV6-5 to TRBJ1-2; TRBD1 matches at 10 bases. The CDR3 spans 13 residues. Germline CDR1 and CDR2: MNHEY and SVGAGI. V lost 2 bases and J lost 8; bases outside the gene matches: 2. As DNA, the CDR3 is TGTGCCAGCAGTTACCGGACAGGGGGAGGCTACACCTTC. Its translation is CASSYRTGGGYTF.

There are many counts of this clonotype. Sequence at one end of the junction differs from germline and may be a read error. The J gene is TRBJ1-1, the V gene TRBV5-1; possible D gene TRBD1, 6 bases. This CDR3 comprises 14 residues. The germline gives CDR1 SGHRS, CDR2 YFSETQ. The CDR3 sequence: CASSLGPGGTEALF. The CDR3 DNA follows: TGCGCCAGCAGCTTGGGCCCCGGGGGCACTGAAGCTTTATTT.

This clonotype was counted ten times or more. The V gene is TRBV7-9, the J gene TRBJ2-1; D is unresolved. CDR3 length: 13 residues. Trimming shortened V by 5 bases and J by 5 bases, and 10 bases separated the two germline ends. CDR1 and CDR2 (germline): SEHNR, FQNEAQ (reference sequence). CDR3 in amino acids: CASSPLSNNEQFF. Written as DNA, the CDR3 is TGTGCCAGCAGCCCCTTGTCGAACAATGAGCAGTTCTTC.

This clonotype was seen repeatedly, ten times or more. The chain is built from TRBV10-3 and TRBJ2-5; TRBD2 aligns across 7 bases. There are 16 residues in the CDR3. V lost 6 bases and J lost 5; bases outside the gene matches: 15. The germline gives CDR1 ENHRY, CDR2 SYGVKD. This CDR3 is CAISSRREGKLETQYF. CDR3 sequence (DNA): TGTGCCATCAGCTCGAGGAGGGAGGGGAAATTGGAGACCCAGTACTTC.

This clonotype was detected ten times or more. The CDR3 nucleotides read TGTGCCAGCAGCCCCACGTCCTCCTACGAGCAGTACTTC. Encoded protein: CASSPTSSYEQYF. This chain links TRBV7-3 with TRBJ2-7, with D unclear. Germline V lookup: CDR1 SGHTA, CDR2 FQGTGA. This CDR3 is built from 13 residues. Trimming took 5 bases from V and 0 from J, leaving 8 bases between them.

This clonotype was seen many times. The rearrangement uses TRBV6-5 and TRBJ1-4; D is unresolved. The CDR3 is 12 amino acids. V lost 2 bases and J 5 bases, leaving 3 bases between the germline ends. Germline CDR1 reads MNHEY; CDR2 reads SVGAGI. CDR3 in DNA: TGTGCCAGCAGTTACAGGAATGAAAAACTGTTTTTT. Translating it yields CASSYRNEKLFF.

This clonotype turned up a few times. V is TRBV28 and J is TRBJ2-1; D possibly corresponds to TRBD2 (5 bases). CDR1 MDHEN and CDR2 SYDVKM come from the germline V gene. V lost 7 bases and J 7 bases, leaving 17 bases between the germline ends. This CDR3 spans 14 amino acids. CDR3 residues: CASTDVSRANEQFF. The DNA for the CDR3 is TGTGCCAGCACGGACGTTTCGCGGGCAAATGAGCAGTTCTTC.

This clonotype was seen repeatedly, ten times or more. The chain recombines TRBV28 with TRBJ1-6; D not certain. The CDR3 spans 12 residues. Germline-derived CDR1 and CDR2 are MDHEN and SYDVKM. The V gene lost 2 bases and the J gene lost 9 bases, with 5 bases spanning the gap. In DNA, the CDR3 is TGTGCCAGCAGTTTACAGGCTTCACCCCTCCACTTT. The encoded protein is CASSLQASPLHF.

This clonotype was counted many times. The chain carries TRBV5-1 and TRBJ2-1; D is perhaps TRBD1 (6 bases). This CDR3 has 13 residues. Trimming took off 7 bases at V and 9 bases at J, with 17 bases between the two ends. CDR1 and CDR2 (germline): SGHRS, YFSETQ. The CDR3 sequence: CASDLQGTGEQFF. For the CDR3, the DNA is TGCGCCAGCGACCTACAGGGCACGGGTGAGCAGTTCTTC.

This clonotype was detected many times. The chain joins TRBV10-3 to TRBJ2-7, with D perhaps matching TRBD1 (6 bases). The CDR3 runs 15 residues. Trimming stripped 3 bases from V and 0 bases from J, with 12 bases between. The germline V gene has CDR1 ENHRY and CDR2 SYGVKD. The CDR3 DNA reads as TGTGCCATCAGTGACTCCAGGGGCCTCTCCTACGAGCAGTACTTC. Translating gives CAISDSRGLSYEQYF.

The chain uses TRBV4-3 and TRBJ1-2; perhaps TRBD1 as D (6 bases). From germline, CDR1 is LGHNA and CDR2 YSLEER. CDR3 length: 15 amino acids. Trimming shortened V by 4 bases and J by 8 bases, and 20 bases separated the two germline ends. In DNA form, the CDR3 reads TGCGCCAGCAGCCCCCAAGTACTGGGGGCGGAGGGCTACACCTTC. Protein: CASSPQVLGAEGYTF.

This clonotype was seen many times. The rearrangement links TRBV5-1 to TRBJ1-5; D not resolved. The ends were cut back, 4 bases at V and 3 bases at J, with 17 bases in the middle. CDR1 is SGHRS and CDR2 is YFSETQ in the germline V gene. The length of the CDR3 is 16 residues. In nucleotides, the CDR3 is TGCGCCAGCAGCGACCCGCTTCATGGGGACAATCAGCCCCAGCATTTT. The encoded protein is CASSDPLHGDNQPQHF.

Only a few counts were recorded for this clonotype. This chain uses TRBV7-3 with TRBJ2-1, with D tentatively TRBD2 (6 bases). The CDR3 runs 16 residues. The germline CDR1 and CDR2 sequences are SGHTA and FQGTGA. V lost 5 bases and J lost 4, with 18 bases in between. The CDR3 DNA follows: TGTGCCAGCAGCCCCCAGAGCGGGCTGCTGTACAATGAGCAGTTCTTC. This encodes CASSPQSGLLYNEQFF.

This clonotype was observed at least ten times. The CDR3 region is CAISPVEGVSLHF. In nucleotides, the CDR3 is TGTGCCATCAGTCCGGTGGAGGGGGTATCCCTCCACTTT. The V call is TRBV10-3, the J call TRBJ1-6; D is possibly TRBD1 (6 bases). This CDR3 comprises 13 residues. Trimming removed 5 bases from V and 14 bases from J, with 16 bases in between. CDR1 is ENHRY and CDR2 is SYGVKD in the germline V gene.

This clonotype was detected ten times or more. The J gene is TRBJ1-1, the V gene TRBV5-5, with a weak D call TRBD1 (5 bases). Trimming took 0 bases from V and 2 from J, leaving 11 bases between them. The CDR3 runs to 15 residues. Germline V lookup: CDR1 SGHKS, CDR2 YYEKEE (reference sequence). CDR3 sequence reads: CASSLGRGDNTEAFF. As DNA, the CDR3 is TGTGCCAGCAGCTTGGGGAGAGGGGACAACACTGAAGCTTTCTTT.